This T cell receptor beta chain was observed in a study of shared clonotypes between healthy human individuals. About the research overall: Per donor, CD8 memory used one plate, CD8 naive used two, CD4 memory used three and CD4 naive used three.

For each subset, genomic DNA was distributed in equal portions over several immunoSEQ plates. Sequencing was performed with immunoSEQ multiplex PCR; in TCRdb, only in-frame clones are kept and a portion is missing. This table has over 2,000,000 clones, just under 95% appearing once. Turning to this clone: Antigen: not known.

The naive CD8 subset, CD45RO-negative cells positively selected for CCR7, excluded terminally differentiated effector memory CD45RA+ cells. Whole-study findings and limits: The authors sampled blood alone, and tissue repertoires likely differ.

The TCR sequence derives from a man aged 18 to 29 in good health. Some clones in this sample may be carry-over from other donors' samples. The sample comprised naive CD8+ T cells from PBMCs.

CDR3 sequence (DNA): TGTGCCAGTAGTATTTCCCCCCGAAGTGAAAAACTGTTTTTT. Its translation: CASSISPRSEKLFF. This chain joins TRBV19 and TRBJ1-4; D remains unclear. V lost 3 bases and J lost 7, with 12 bases in between. The germline gives CDR1 LNHDA, CDR2 SQIVND (reference sequence). The CDR3 has 14 amino acids.